Given below is one T cell receptor (beta chain) in context. Its antigen is currently unknown. These data originate in a study of T cells in localized non-small cell lung cancer. TCRdb's copy holds only in-frame clones and misses some; the assay was immunoSEQ multiplex PCR. The repertoire holds 2,700 or so clones, around 26% seen once, with 25% to 30% in the top ten. This CDR3 has 15 residues. Findings of the study overall: With higher T cell density in blood came longer overall survival. In uninvolved adjacent lung, T cell clonality reached its highest value, exceeding tumor.

This receptor was obtained from a male donor older than 55 with stage I lung adenocarcinoma. The rearrangement links TRBV1 to TRBJ2-5. TRBV1 is tagged as a pseudogene. This sample comprised lung tumor tissue, obtained before any cancer treatment. The CDR3 protein is CASSQDLGREETQYF. The CDR3 coding sequence is TGCGCCAGCAGCCAAGATCTAGGGCGAGAAGAGACCCAGTACTTC.